This paragraph reports one TCR beta chain. These data originate in a study of blood T cell repertoires in COVID-19. TCRdb keeps only in-frame clones here, not all; method: immunoSEQ multiplex PCR. This sample has around 100,000 clones, with over 65% found just once. CDR3 length equals 12 residues. Unmatched junction bases numbered 1, after V lost 6 bases and J lost 4 bases. The germline V gene encodes CDR1 ENHRY and CDR2 SYGVKD. The sample comprised peripheral blood. This chain links TRBV10-3 with TRBJ2-5; 8 nucleotides match TRBD2. The source is a human donor in a cohort sampled during active COVID-19. CDR3 sequence: CAIRTSGETQYF. The CDR3 DNA reads TGTGCCATCAGAACTAGCGGAGAGACCCAGTACTTC.